These T cell receptor beta chains were read from a single sample in a study of blood T cell repertoires in COVID-19. Some clones are missing from TCRdb's copy, which holds only in-frame ones; the method was immunoSEQ multiplex PCR. The table includes about 500,000 clones, approximately 88% detected once. Sequencing was carried out using peripheral blood. The receptors come from a woman aged 45-60 years with COVID-19, enrolled during active disease. The CDR3 runs from the conserved cysteine through the conserved F or W. A D gene is named only where the DNA matches it firmly. Clone size is given for some rows only: seen once, a few or many times, or a class if the clone is expanded.

clone size	V gene	J gene	D gene	CDR3 protein	CDR3 DNA
-	TRBV1	TRBJ1-4	-	CTSTRQGWANEKLFF	TGCACCAGCACCAGACAGGGCTGGGCTAATGAAAAACTGTTTTTT
-	TRBV5-1	TRBJ1-2	-	CASSPSAGRDGYTF	TGCGCCAGCAGCCCCTCTGCGGGTCGTGATGGCTACACCTTC
-	TRBV7-8	TRBJ2-3	TRBD2	CASSLLAGGSTDTQYF	TGTGCCAGCAGCTTACTGGCGGGGGGGAGCACAGATACGCAGTATTTT
few	TRBV5-5	TRBJ2-1	-	CASSYRVNNEQFF	TGTGCCAGCAGCTATAGAGTGAACAATGAGCAGTTCTTC
-	TRBV7-2	TRBJ1-3	-	CASSLAGGGRGNTIYF	TGTGCCAGCAGCTTAGCCGGCGGGGGGCGCGGAAACACCATATATTTT
-	TRBV5-8	TRBJ2-3	-	CASSLIRGDTQYF	TGTGCCAGCAGCTTGATTAGAGGAGATACGCAGTATTTT
-	TRBV12-5	TRBJ1-1	-	CASGRRQNLNTEAFF	TGTGCTAGTGGCCGCCGACAGAATCTGAACACTGAAGCTTTCTTT
-	TRBV7-8	TRBJ1-4	-	CASSLEGDEKLFF	TGTGCCAGCAGCTTAGAGGGGGATGAAAAACTGTTTTTT
-	TRBV29-1	TRBJ1-1	-	CSVPLARGGTEAFF	TGCAGCGTGCCACTAGCACGGGGGGGCACTGAAGCTTTCTTT
-	TRBV19	TRBJ1-5	-	CASRSWVGDQPQHF	TGTGCCAGTAGATCTTGGGTAGGGGATCAGCCCCAGCATTTT